The rows below give T cell receptor beta chains drawn from one sample of a study of T-cell memory formation after mild COVID-19. Via MiXCR, TCRdb re-called the 5' RACE reads, giving one row per CDR3 protein. The sample lists around 390,000 distinct CDR3 sequences; about a sixth were seen once. Sequenced input: PBMCs or a T cell subset sorted from them (not recorded which). These receptor sequences come from a man between 18 and 35 years old who had mild COVID-19 (a few samples of this study predate the infection). Cell type and time point are not known. The CDR3 runs from the conserved cysteine through the conserved F or W. D genes are given only for firm matches. Clone size is given for some rows only: seen once, a few or many times, or a class if the clone is expanded.

>TRBD1|TRBJ2-3|TRBV29-1|.
CSVEDPGQGASTDTQYF
TGCAGCGTTGAAGACCCGGGACAGGGGGCTAGCACAGATACGCAGTATTTT
>TRBD1|TRBJ2-4|TRBV6-2/TRBV6-3|.
CASSGLGQGRNIQYF
TGTGCCAGCAGCGGCCTCGGACAGGGGAGGAACATTCAGTACTTC
>.|TRBJ2-7|TRBV6-5|.
CASSYQGPTSYEQYF
TGTGCCAGCAGTTACCAGGGGCCAACCTCCTACGAGCAGTACTTC
>TRBD1|TRBJ1-2|TRBV18|.
CASSPPLDRGNNYGYTF
TGTGCCAGCTCACCACCGTTAGACAGGGGTAACAACTATGGCTACACCTTC
>TRBD1|TRBJ1-5|TRBV5-6|.
CASSNRDRSRPQHF
TGTGCCAGCAGTAACCGGGACAGGTCTCGGCCCCAGCATTTT
>.|TRBJ2-3|TRBV5-1|.
CASSQNADTQYF
TGCGCCAGCTCACAAAACGCAGATACGCAGTATTTT
>.|TRBJ2-7|TRBV7-9|many
CASSSLLTGVEQYF
TGTGCCAGCAGCTCCCTCCTTACTGGGGTCGAGCAGTACTTC
>.|TRBJ2-7|TRBV7-2|.
CASTPWDLSYEQYF
TGTGCCAGCACCCCCTGGGACCTCTCCTACGAGCAGTACTTC
>TRBD2|TRBJ2-5|TRBV7-9|many
CASSPTGGAKETQYF
TGTGCCAGCAGCCCAACGGGGGGGGCTAAAGAGACCCAGTACTTC
>TRBD2|TRBJ2-2|TRBV5-1|few
CASSLGLAGVANTGELFF
TGCGCCAGCAGCTTGGGACTAGCGGGGGTCGCGAACACCGGGGAGCTGTTTTTT
>TRBD1|TRBJ2-3|TRBV27|few
CASSLDRAYTDTQYF
TGTGCCAGCAGTCTGGACAGGGCTTACACAGATACGCAGTATTTT
>.|TRBJ2-7|TRBV6-2/TRBV6-3|.
CASNWFHEQYF
TGTGCCAGCAATTGGTTCCACGAGCAGTACTTC
>.|TRBJ2-5|TRBV30|.
CAWSLQGGRGTQYF
TGTGCCTGGAGTTTGCAGGGGGGTCGGGGGACCCAGTACTTC
>.|TRBJ2-1|TRBV9|many
CASSVVGGPSSYNEQFF
TGTGCCAGCAGCGTAGTGGGGGGTCCCAGCTCCTACAATGAGCAGTTCTTC
>TRBD2|TRBJ2-2|TRBV12-3/TRBV12-4|many
CASRSRGAPIGELFF
TGTGCCAGCCGGTCGCGGGGGGCCCCCATCGGGGAGCTGTTTTTT
>.|TRBJ1-1|TRBV29-1|few
CSVALRLAAHTEAFF
TGCAGCGTTGCCCTCAGACTGGCGGCTCACACTGAAGCTTTCTTT
>.|TRBJ2-2|TRBV5-1|few
CASSLDWAGVATGELFF
TGCGCCAGCAGCTTGGACTGGGCAGGGGTAGCCACCGGGGAGCTGTTTTTT
>.|TRBJ2-5|TRBV7-8|.
CASSFWAVQETQYF
TGTGCCAGCAGCTTTTGGGCAGTCCAAGAGACCCAGTACTTC
>.|TRBJ2-5|TRBV20-1|few
CSAPSSRGVSRTQYF
TGCAGTGCTCCCAGCAGTCGAGGGGTCTCGCGGACCCAGTACTTC
>.|TRBJ1-6|TRBV7-9|.
CASNKDRYNSPLHF
TGTGCCAGCAACAAGGACCGATATAATTCACCCCTCCACTTT
>.|TRBJ1-3|TRBV11-2|few
CASSFLSGNTIYF
TGTGCCAGCAGCTTTCTCTCTGGAAACACCATATATTTT
>TRBD1|TRBJ1-4|TRBV3-1|.
CASSQEDETGWGKLFF
TGTGCCAGCAGCCAAGAAGATGAGACAGGGTGGGGAAAACTGTTTTTT
>.|TRBJ2-5|TRBV29-1|few
CSAAPPSRTQYF
TGCAGCGCAGCGCCCCCTTCGAGGACCCAGTACTTC
>.|TRBJ2-2|TRBV7-6|.
CASSPPTGLGTGELFF
TGTGCCAGCAGCCCCCCCACAGGGTTAGGCACCGGGGAGCTGTTTTTT
>TRBD1|TRBJ1-5|TRBV19|many
CASGEEAGGLNQPQHF
TGTGCCAGCGGGGAGGAGGCAGGGGGCTTAAATCAGCCCCAGCATTTT
>TRBD1|TRBJ1-2|TRBV12-3/TRBV12-4|.
CASSRKQGYGYTF
TGTGCCAGCAGTCGTAAACAGGGGTATGGCTACACCTTC
>TRBD2|TRBJ2-3|TRBV2|.
CASTGDYQPDTQYF
TGTGCCAGCACGGGGGACTACCAACCAGATACGCAGTATTTT
>.|TRBJ1-2|TRBV4-1|.
CASSQDSGRNGYTF
TGCGCCAGCAGCCAAGATAGCGGGCGGAATGGCTACACCTTC
>.|TRBJ1-3|TRBV2|.
CASSDSGNTIYF
TGTGCCAGCAGTGATTCGGGAAACACCATATATTTT
>TRBD1|TRBJ1-2|TRBV6-5|few
CASSYAGGRFYGYTF
TGTGCCAGCAGTTATGCAGGGGGGAGGTTCTATGGCTACACCTTC
>.|TRBJ2-1|TRBV13|.
CASSLPPNNEQFF
TGTGCCAGCAGCTTGCCTCCGAACAATGAGCAGTTCTTC
>.|TRBJ1-1|TRBV29-1|few
CSVRTLLNTEAFF
TGCAGCGTCCGGACTTTATTGAACACTGAAGCTTTCTTT
>TRBD1|TRBJ2-3|TRBV7-2|few
CASSLGLTGATDTQYF
TGTGCCAGCAGCTTAGGGTTGACAGGGGCCACAGATACGCAGTATTTT
>TRBD1|TRBJ1-5|TRBV7-9|few
CASRGQGSQPQHF
TGTGCCAGCAGGGGACAGGGGAGTCAGCCCCAGCATTTT
>.|TRBJ2-1|TRBV12-3/TRBV12-4|.
CASSFRTGTGYNEQFF
TGTGCCAGCAGTTTTCGGACGGGAACAGGTTACAATGAGCAGTTCTTC
>.|TRBJ2-5|TRBV12-3/TRBV12-4|.
CASSPRRDGETQYF
TGTGCCAGCAGTCCACGGAGGGACGGCGAGACCCAGTACTTC
>.|TRBJ1-3|TRBV27|once
CASSLSFRQSGNTIYF
TGTGCCAGCAGTTTATCGTTCAGACAGTCGGGAAACACCATATATTTT
>.|TRBJ2-1|TRBV20-1|once
CSARGVVRFHNEQFF
TGCAGTGCTAGAGGAGTAGTACGATTTCACAATGAGCAGTTCTTC
>.|TRBJ2-1|TRBV15|many
CATSRDSLGFGTHNEQFF
TGTGCCACCAGCAGAGATTCTTTGGGGTTCGGTACTCACAATGAGCAGTTCTTC
>.|TRBJ1-5|TRBV4-1|.
CASSQDGDSNQPQHF
TGCGCCAGCAGCCAAGATGGGGATAGCAATCAGCCCCAGCATTTT
>.|TRBJ1-2|TRBV6-5|many
CASSYSASGGYTF
TGTGCCAGCAGTTACTCGGCAAGCGGCGGCTACACCTTC
>.|TRBJ1-1|TRBV6-5|.
CASSYRQEGTEAFF
TGTGCCAGCAGTTACAGGCAGGAGGGCACTGAAGCTTTCTTT
>.|TRBJ1-5|TRBV6-4|.
CASSDVFWDGLGNQPQHF
TGTGCCAGCAGTGACGTCTTTTGGGACGGTTTGGGCAATCAGCCCCAGCATTTT
>.|TRBJ2-5|TRBV20-1|.
CSATSQETQYF
TGCAGTGCTACCTCTCAAGAGACCCAGTACTTC
>.|TRBJ2-3|TRBV7-9|.
CASSGVGTDTQYF
TGTGCCAGCAGCGGAGTCGGTACAGATACGCAGTATTTT
>.|TRBJ2-2|TRBV20-1|once
CSAQPGQNTGELFF
TGCAGTGCTCAGCCGGGACAGAACACCGGGGAGCTGTTTTTT
>TRBD2|TRBJ2-3|TRBV20-1|few
CSARDSASGGLTDTQYF
TGCAGTGCTAGAGATTCGGCTAGCGGGGGACTAACAGATACGCAGTATTTT
>.|TRBJ2-1|TRBV12-3/TRBV12-4|.
CASSRTGWAYNEQFF
TGTGCCAGCAGTCGCACAGGGTGGGCCTACAATGAGCAGTTCTTC
>TRBD1|TRBJ1-1|TRBV7-9|few
CASSRLQGGNTEAFF
TGTGCCAGCAGCCGCCTTCAGGGGGGGAACACTGAAGCTTTCTTT
>.|TRBJ1-5|TRBV12-5|few
CASGLLRIGGHHQPQHF
TGTGCTAGTGGTTTGCTACGGATTGGGGGTCATCATCAGCCCCAGCATTTT
>.|TRBJ2-2|TRBV5-1|few
CASSLVGLSGTGELFF
TGCGCCAGCAGCTTAGTTGGGCTCTCGGGCACCGGGGAGCTGTTTTTT
>.|TRBJ1-2|TRBV7-2|.
CASSLGGQHYGYTF
TGTGCCAGCAGCTTAGGTGGACAGCACTATGGCTACACCTTC
>.|TRBJ2-2|TRBV6-6|few
CASIKVRGSTNTGELFF
TGTGCCAGCATAAAAGTTCGGGGCAGTACGAACACCGGGGAGCTGTTTTTT